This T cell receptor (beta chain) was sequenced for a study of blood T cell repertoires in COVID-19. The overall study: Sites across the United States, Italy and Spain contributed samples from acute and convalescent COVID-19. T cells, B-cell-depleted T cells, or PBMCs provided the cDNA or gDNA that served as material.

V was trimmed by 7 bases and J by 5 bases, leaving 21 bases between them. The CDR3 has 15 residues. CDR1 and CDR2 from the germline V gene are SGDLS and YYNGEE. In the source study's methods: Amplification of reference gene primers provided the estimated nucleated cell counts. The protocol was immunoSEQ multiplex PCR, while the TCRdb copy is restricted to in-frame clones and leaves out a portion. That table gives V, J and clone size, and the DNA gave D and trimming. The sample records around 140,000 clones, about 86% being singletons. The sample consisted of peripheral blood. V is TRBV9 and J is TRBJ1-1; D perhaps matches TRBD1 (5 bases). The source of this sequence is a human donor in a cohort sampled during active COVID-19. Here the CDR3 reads CASGRQSGGMTEAFF. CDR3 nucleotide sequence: TGTGCCAGCGGTCGCCAGTCTGGGGGGATGACTGAAGCTTTCTTT.